This TCR beta chain was identified in a study of early T cells in non-severe SARS-CoV-2 infection. Study-wide context: Sequencing of bulk RNA from unsorted whole blood was done, without chain pairing. Broader study findings: VDJdb-based matching was biased toward anti-spike CD8 responses and missed private and CD4 specificities.

Separate cDNA molecules each had unique molecular identifiers attached to them. MiXCR, applied by TCRdb to the 5' RACE reads, yields one record per CDR3 protein. The top ten hold 20% of the sample, which has tens of thousands of distinct CDR3 sequences, roughly 6.1% seen once. This clonotype was seen ten or more times. The antigen remains undetermined. The CDR3 runs to 15 residues. Looked up from germline, CDR1 is MNHEY and CDR2 is SVGEGT. The ends were cut back, 5 bases at V and 5 bases at J, with 18 bases in the middle. This receptor was obtained from an adult who was a healthcare worker with PCR-confirmed SARS-CoV-2 infection or an uninfected control (not recorded which). Sample: whole blood, taken at baseline. V gene TRBV6-2 or TRBV6-3 combines with J gene TRBJ2-5, with D tentatively TRBD1 (6 bases). CDR3 protein: CASSRSQGMGETQYF. Written as DNA, the CDR3 is TGTGCCAGCAGTCGCTCGCAGGGGATGGGGGAGACCCAGTACTTC.